The 27 T cell receptor beta chains below come from one sample, sequenced in a study of blood T cell repertoires in COVID-19. Measured with immunoSEQ multiplex PCR; TCRdb has only the in-frame clones, and not every one. The sample consists of 310,000 or so clones, approximately 86% of them appearing once. Sequencing was done on a sample of PBMCs or T cells enriched from blood (not recorded which). The receptors were sampled from a young woman who had recovered from COVID-19.

The chain uses TRBV5-4 and TRBJ2-2; D is possibly TRBD1 (6 bases). The germline V gene has CDR1 SGHNT and CDR2 YYREEE (reference sequence). The CDR3 is 14 amino acids. Between the trimmed V and J ends, which lost 1 base and 7 bases, there was a span of 11 bases. CDR3: CASSLQGRIGELFF. CDR3 sequence (DNA): TGTGCCAGCAGCTTGCAGGGGCGGATCGGGGAGCTGTTTTTT.

This chain joins TRBV7-3 and TRBJ1-5, with D tentatively TRBD1 (6 bases). This CDR3 is 18 amino acids long. Germline-derived CDR1 and CDR2 are SGHTA and FQGTGA. The germline V and J ends were trimmed by 2 bases and 4 bases, with 21 bases remaining between them. In DNA form, the CDR3 reads TGTGCCAGCAGCTTATACCGGCCAGGGGATATGAGGAATCAGCCCCAGCATTTT. Encoded protein: CASSLYRPGDMRNQPQHF.

This clone was detected only once. The chain links TRBV16 to TRBJ1-4; TRBD1 agrees at 7 bases. The CDR3 loop spans 15 amino acids. Germline CDR1 is KGHSY and CDR2 is FQNENV. J was trimmed by 3 bases and V by 1 base; bases with no gene match: 2. The DNA of the CDR3 is TGTGCCAGCAGCCAATTGGGACAGTCTAATGAAAAACTGTTTTTT. Protein: CASSQLGQSNEKLFF.

This sequence joins TRBV28 and TRBJ1-2, with a tentative D call TRBD1 (5 bases). V gave up 6 bases and J gave up 5 bases, with 19 bases separating them. Germline V gene data show CDR1 as MDHEN and CDR2 as SYDVKM. The CDR3 sequence is 15 residues long. CDR3 loop: CASRTTQGFLYGYTF. CDR3 nucleotides: TGTGCCAGCAGAACGACCCAGGGATTTCTTTATGGCTACACCTTC.

The V call is TRBV20-1, the J call TRBJ2-3; D ambiguous. V lost 3 bases, J lost 6 bases, and 4 bases lay in between. Germline V gene sequence: CDR1 DFQATT, CDR2 SNEGSKA (reference sequence). The CDR3 totals 10 residues. CDR3 in amino acids: CSASEDTQYF. CDR3 nucleotide sequence: TGCAGTGCTAGCGAGGATACGCAGTATTTT.

This chain uses TRBV16 with TRBJ2-7; D not certain. The germline V and J ends were trimmed by 5 bases and 0 bases, with 11 bases remaining between them. This CDR3 contains 14 residues. Per the germline V gene, CDR1 is KGHSY and CDR2 is FQNENV. The CDR3 spells CASSYGTVSYEQYF. The CDR3 DNA sequence: TGTGCCAGCAGCTACGGAACAGTCTCCTACGAGCAGTACTTC.

The genes are TRBV11-2 and TRBJ2-7; 13 nucleotides align to TRBD2. Trimming cost V 5 bases and J 6 bases; bases outside gene matches: 7. The CDR3 is 15 amino acids. Germline loops: CDR1 SGHAT, CDR2 FQNNGV. CDR3 amino acids: CASSLPGLAGVEQYF. CDR3 DNA: TGTGCCAGCAGCCTACCCGGACTAGCGGGAGTCGAGCAGTACTTC. Based on the CDR3 plus reference TRBV11-2 and TRBJ2-7, the full variable domain is EAGVAQSPRYKIIEKRQSVAFWCNPISGHATLYWYQQILGQGPKLLIQFQNNGVVDDSQLPKDRFSAERLKGVDSTLKIQPAKLEDSAVYLCASSLPGLAGVEQYFGPGTRLTVT.

This clone appeared a single time. The J gene is TRBJ1-2, the V gene TRBV6-5, with unresolved D. This CDR3 contains 12 residues. With 4 bases removed from V and 7 bases from J, the gap between germline ends came to 10 bases. CDR1 is MNHEY, CDR2 SVGAGI, per germline. For the CDR3, the DNA is TGTGCCAGCAGTTTTCCAAGAGGTGGCTACACCTTC. It yields the protein CASSFPRGGYTF.

V gene TRBV4-2 combines with J gene TRBJ1-2; no clear D gene. The ends were cut back, 4 bases at V and 7 bases at J, with 4 bases in the middle. CDR1 is LGHNA and CDR2 is YNFKEQ in the germline V gene. The CDR3 spans 10 residues. CDR3 amino acids: CASSPCGYTF. CDR3 coding DNA: TGTGCCAGCAGCCCATGTGGCTACACCTTC.

The CDR3 sequence: CASSYSQLDYGYTF. The DNA of the CDR3 is TGTGCCAGCAGTTACTCGCAGTTGGACTATGGCTACACCTTC. The V call is TRBV6-5, the J call TRBJ1-2; D is uncertain. Germline CDR1 MNHEY, CDR2 SVGAGI. Trimming removed 0 bases at V and 3 bases at J, with 8 bases between. This CDR3 region has 14 residues.

This chain uses TRBV7-3 with TRBJ2-7; 14 bases are shared with TRBD2. Trimming took 5 bases from V and 0 from J; bases not matched to a gene: 18. The CDR3 has 21 residues. The germline gives CDR1 SGHTA, CDR2 FQGTGA. CDR3 DNA sequence: TGTGCCAGCAGCAAGAGAAAAGGGCAACCGGGACTAGCGGGGGACTCCTACGAGCAGTACTTC. Translated, it gives CASSKRKGQPGLAGDSYEQYF.

The rearrangement joins TRBV4-1 to TRBJ1-5; D is unresolved. Trimming removed 1 base at V and 0 bases at J, with 22 bases between. CDR3 length: 20 residues. The germline V gene encodes CDR1 MGHRA and CDR2 YSYEKL. CDR3 in DNA: TGCGCCAGCAGCCAAGTACATCCGGGGTCGGCAGATTTTAGCAATCAGCCCCAGCATTTT. Its protein product is CASSQVHPGSADFSNQPQHF.

The chain recombines TRBV19 with TRBJ1-2, with D uncertain. The CDR3 contains 14 residues. Germline CDR1 is LNHDA and CDR2 is SQIVND (reference sequence). The ends were cut back, 3 bases at V and 8 bases at J, with 16 bases in the middle. The CDR3 loop is CASSIEARTLGYTF. CDR3 bases: TGTGCCAGTAGTATTGAGGCGCGGACTCTCGGCTACACCTTC. Complete variable domain (other parts from reference TRBV19 and TRBJ1-2): DGGITQSPKYLFRKEGQNVTLSCEQNLNHDAMYWYRQDPGQGLRLIYYSQIVNDFQKGDIAEGYSVSREKKESFPLTVTSAQKNPTAFYLCASSIEARTLGYTFGSGTRLTVV.

V and J are TRBV5-1 and TRBJ2-2; TRBD1 aligns across 10 bases. Trimming at V came to 3 bases and at J to 3 bases, leaving 8 bases not matched to a gene. This CDR3 has 17 amino acids. The germline gives CDR1 SGHRS, CDR2 YFSETQ. CDR3 region: CASSYALGQGYTGELFF. The CDR3 DNA reads TGCGCCAGCAGCTACGCCTTGGGACAGGGGTACACCGGGGAGCTGTTTTTT.

This clone was seen repeatedly, ten times or more. This chain connects TRBV28 to TRBJ2-1; TRBD2 matches 9 bases. V shed 7 bases, J shed 5 bases, and the junction held 15 bases outside the gene matches. This CDR3 has 17 residues. Germline loops: CDR1 MDHEN, CDR2 SYDVKM. CDR3: CASTVKAGGSLNNEQFF. The CDR3 nucleotides are TGTGCCAGCACCGTAAAAGCGGGAGGCAGTCTTAACAATGAGCAGTTCTTC.

V usage is TRBV20-1 and J usage is TRBJ1-2; 9 nucleotides line up with TRBD1. Trimming at V came to 3 bases and at J to 4 bases, leaving 12 bases not matched to a gene. This CDR3 spans 16 amino acids. Germline V gene sequence: CDR1 DFQATT, CDR2 SNEGSKA (reference sequence). The CDR3 DNA is TGCAGTGCTAGTACCCTCCGGGACAGGGATGTCTATGGCTACACCTTC. This sequence encodes CSASTLRDRDVYGYTF.

The rearrangement uses TRBV3-1 (or the pseudogene TRBV3-2) and TRBJ2-1, with D possibly TRBD2 on 5 matching bases. From germline, CDR1 is LGHDT and CDR2 YNNKEL (reference sequence). The CDR3 sequence is 17 residues long. Trimming left V 1 base short and J 0 bases short, with 13 bases between. The CDR3 DNA reads as TGTGCCAGCAGCCAAGTGGGGAGCTGGGGCTCCTACAATGAGCAGTTCTTC. This translates into CASSQVGSWGSYNEQFF.

This clone came up a few times. The chain couples TRBV27 to TRBJ1-1; D unclear. The CDR3 has 14 residues. Looked up from germline, CDR1 is MNHEY and CDR2 is SMNVEV (reference sequence). The ends were cut back, 6 bases at V and 1 base at J, with 12 bases in the middle. The CDR3 protein is CASRRIPGNTEAFF. CDR3 nucleotides: TGTGCCAGCAGAAGAATCCCAGGGAACACTGAAGCTTTCTTT.

This clone was detected only a few times. The chain uses TRBV5-1 and TRBJ1-6; D is uncertain. Germline CDR1 is SGHRS and CDR2 is YFSETQ. Between the trimmed V and J ends, which lost 4 bases and 5 bases, there was a span of 10 bases. The CDR3 totals 14 residues. As DNA, the CDR3 is TGCGCCAGCAGCCCCTTCGAGCATAATTCACCCCTCCACTTT. It encodes CASSPFEHNSPLHF.

This clone was seen only once. The chain couples TRBV9 to TRBJ2-7; D gene unclear. Trimming removed 1 base from V and 0 bases from J, with 5 bases in between. The germline CDR1 and CDR2 sequences are SGDLS and YYNGEE. The CDR3 extends over 13 amino acids. As DNA, the CDR3 is TGTGCCAGCAGCGTACTACCCTCCTACGAGCAGTACTTC. Translating it yields CASSVLPSYEQYF. Looking up the rest from reference TRBV9 and TRBJ2-7 gives the full variable domain: DSGVTQTPKHLITATGQRVTLRCSPRSGDLSVYWYQQSLDQGLQFLIQYYNGEERAKGNILERFSAQQFPDLHSELNLSSLELGDSALYFCASSVLPSYEQYFGPGTRLTVT.

This clone was seen only a few times. V gene TRBV7-8 combines with J gene TRBJ1-2; 9 nucleotides agree with TRBD1. Germline CDR1 SGHVS, CDR2 FQNEAQ. After removal of 4 bases from V and 8 bases from J, the junction contained 14 bases not matched to a gene. CDR3 length: 16 amino acids. The CDR3 DNA follows: TGTGCCAGCAGCTCCCGACCGGGGACAGGGTCTCGGGGCTACACCTTC. Translating gives CASSSRPGTGSRGYTF.

The J gene is TRBJ1-4, the V gene TRBV7-3; 7 bases align to TRBD1. Germline lookup yields CDR1 SGHTA and CDR2 FQGTGA. The J segment lost 7 bases and the V segment lost 2 bases, leaving 7 bases of the junction unmatched. There are 15 residues in the CDR3. Here the CDR3 reads CASSLLGGVGEKLFF. The CDR3 DNA reads TGTGCCAGCAGCTTATTAGGGGGCGTAGGTGAAAAACTGTTTTTT.

V usage is TRBV4-1 and J usage is TRBJ1-3, with D uncertain. Germline CDR1 reads MGHRA; CDR2 reads YSYEKL. V was shortened by 0 bases and J by 0 bases, with 6 bases between the two germline ends. The CDR3 consists of 15 residues. Here the CDR3 reads CASSQDRSSGNTIYF. The CDR3 DNA is TGCGCCAGCAGCCAAGATAGGAGCTCTGGAAACACCATATATTTT.

The V gene is TRBV15, the J gene TRBJ2-7; 11 bases fit TRBD2. This CDR3 has 17 residues. Germline-derived CDR1 and CDR2 are LNHNV and YYDKDF (reference sequence). Unmatched junction bases numbered 7, after V lost 0 bases and J lost 3 bases. The CDR3 loop reads CATSRERGLAGGYEQYF. DNA of the CDR3: TGTGCCACCAGCAGAGAACGAGGGCTAGCGGGGGGCTACGAGCAGTACTTC.

This sequence joins TRBV28 and TRBJ1-5; the D is unclear. Deletions cut 5 bases from V and 2 bases from J, with 16 bases between. The CDR3 runs 16 residues. Germline V gene sequence: CDR1 MDHEN, CDR2 SYDVKM. CDR3 residues: CASSPGLNIGNQPQHF. CDR3 nucleotides: TGTGCCAGCAGTCCAGGACTAAATATTGGCAATCAGCCCCAGCATTTT.

The chain links TRBV19 to TRBJ1-2; a weak D match, TRBD1 (6 bases). Per germline, CDR1 LNHDA and CDR2 SQIVND (reference sequence). Trimming removed 3 bases from V and 5 bases from J, with 10 bases in between. The CDR3 is 13 amino acids. The CDR3 here is CASSIRGEYGYTF. The CDR3 DNA is TGTGCCAGTAGTATCAGGGGAGAGTATGGCTACACCTTC.

This sequence joins TRBV1 and TRBJ1-1; TRBD1, the table's D call, was not compared with the DNA. TRBV1 is noted as a pseudogene. This CDR3 contains 16 residues. For the CDR3, the DNA is TGCACCAGCAGCCAAGATCGCTGGACAGGGTACACTGAAGCTTTCTTT. Its protein product is CTSSQDRWTGYTEAFF.